This TCR beta chain is from a study of T cells in localized non-small cell lung cancer. Assay used: immunoSEQ multiplex PCR; TCRdb lists only in-frame clones, some missing. The data hold around 26,000 clones, with around 85% observed a single time. Note on this clone: Its specificity is not known.

Study results and limitations: Detection in adjacent lung was observed for a median roughly 62 of the top 100 tumor clones. Tumor showed lower T cell clonality than uninvolved adjacent lung, where it was highest. Without multi-region sequencing, intratumor heterogeneity could not be excluded.

The CDR3 is 14 residues long. Trimming cost V 3 bases and J 6 bases, with 14 bases left between them. CDR1 is KGHSH, CDR2 LQKENI, per germline. Sequences were derived from peripheral blood, sampled before any cancer treatment. The TCR comes from a man aged 35 to 69 with stage III squamous cell lung carcinoma. The chain combines TRBV18 with TRBJ1-1; D gene uncertain. In DNA form, the CDR3 reads TGTGCCAGCTCACCCTCGTCGGTTCCCTCTGAAGCTTTCTTT. This translates into CASSPSSVPSEAFF. Variable domain in full (rest from reference TRBV18 and TRBJ1-1): NAGVMQNPRHLVRRRGQEARLRCSPMKGHSHVYWYRQLPEEGLKFMVYLQKENIIDESGMPKERFSAEFPKEGPSILRIQQVVRGDSAAYFCASSPSSVPSEAFFGQGTRLTVV.